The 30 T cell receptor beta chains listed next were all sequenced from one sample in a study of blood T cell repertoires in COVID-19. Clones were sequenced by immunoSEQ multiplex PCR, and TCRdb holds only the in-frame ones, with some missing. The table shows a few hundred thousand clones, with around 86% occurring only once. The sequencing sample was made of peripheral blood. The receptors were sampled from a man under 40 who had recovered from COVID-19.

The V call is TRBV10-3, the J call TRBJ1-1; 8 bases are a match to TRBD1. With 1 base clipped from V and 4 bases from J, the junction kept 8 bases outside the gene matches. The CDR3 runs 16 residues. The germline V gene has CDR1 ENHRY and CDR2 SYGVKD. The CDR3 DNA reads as TGTGCCATCAGTGAGTTCCACAGGGGGAAGAGCACTGAAGCTTTCTTT. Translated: CAISEFHRGKSTEAFF.

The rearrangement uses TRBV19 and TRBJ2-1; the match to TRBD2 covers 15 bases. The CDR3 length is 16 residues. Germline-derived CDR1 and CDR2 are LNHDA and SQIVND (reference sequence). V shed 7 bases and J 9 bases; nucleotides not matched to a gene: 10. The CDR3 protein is CASNQKGLAGGGEQFF. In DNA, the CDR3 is TGTGCCAGTAACCAGAAGGGACTAGCGGGGGGTGGTGAGCAGTTCTTC.

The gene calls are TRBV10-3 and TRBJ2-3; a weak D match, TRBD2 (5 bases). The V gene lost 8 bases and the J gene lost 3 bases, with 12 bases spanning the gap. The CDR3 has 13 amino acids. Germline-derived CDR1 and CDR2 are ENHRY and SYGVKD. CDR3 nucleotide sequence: TGTGCCATCGAGGGTATGGGTACAGATACGCAGTATTTT. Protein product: CAIEGMGTDTQYF.

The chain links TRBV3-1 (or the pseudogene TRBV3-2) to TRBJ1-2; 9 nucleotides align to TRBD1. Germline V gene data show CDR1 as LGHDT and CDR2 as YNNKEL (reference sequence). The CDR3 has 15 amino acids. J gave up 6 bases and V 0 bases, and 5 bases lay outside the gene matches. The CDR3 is CASSQDWGDRDGYTF. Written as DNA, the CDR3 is TGTGCCAGCAGCCAAGACTGGGGGGACAGGGATGGCTACACCTTC.

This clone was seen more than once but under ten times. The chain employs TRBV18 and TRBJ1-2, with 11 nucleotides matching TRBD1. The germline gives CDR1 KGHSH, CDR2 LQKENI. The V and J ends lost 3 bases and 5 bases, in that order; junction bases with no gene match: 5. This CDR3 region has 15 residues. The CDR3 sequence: CASSPSGTGGYGYTF. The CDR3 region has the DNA TGTGCCAGCTCACCTTCCGGGACAGGGGGATATGGCTACACCTTC.

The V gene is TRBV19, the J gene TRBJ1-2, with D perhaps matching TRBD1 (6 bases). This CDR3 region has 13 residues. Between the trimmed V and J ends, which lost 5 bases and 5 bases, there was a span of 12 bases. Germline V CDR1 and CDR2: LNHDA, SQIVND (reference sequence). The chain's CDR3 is CASSWGGAYGYTF. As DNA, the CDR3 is TGTGCCAGTAGTTGGGGGGGCGCGTATGGCTACACCTTC.

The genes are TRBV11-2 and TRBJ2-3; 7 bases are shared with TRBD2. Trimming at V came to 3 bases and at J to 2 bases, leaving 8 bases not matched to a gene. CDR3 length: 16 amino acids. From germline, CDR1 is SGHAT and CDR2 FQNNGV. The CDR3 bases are TGTGCCAGCAGCTTCAGCGGGGATTACGTCACAGATACGCAGTATTTT. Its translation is CASSFSGDYVTDTQYF.

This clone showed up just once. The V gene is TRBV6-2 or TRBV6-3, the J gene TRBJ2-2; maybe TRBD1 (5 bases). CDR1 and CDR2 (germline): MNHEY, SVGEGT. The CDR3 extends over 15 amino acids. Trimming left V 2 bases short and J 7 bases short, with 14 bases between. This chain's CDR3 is CASSYRPRVGGELFF. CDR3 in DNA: TGTGCCAGCAGTTACCGACCCAGGGTTGGCGGGGAGCTGTTTTTT.

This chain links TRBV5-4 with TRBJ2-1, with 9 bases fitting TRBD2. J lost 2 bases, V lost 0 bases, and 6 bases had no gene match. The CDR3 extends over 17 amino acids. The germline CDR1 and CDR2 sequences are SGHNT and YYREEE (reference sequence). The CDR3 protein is CASSLVAGGPPYNEQFF. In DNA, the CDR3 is TGTGCCAGCAGCTTGGTGGCGGGGGGGCCCCCCTACAATGAGCAGTTCTTC.

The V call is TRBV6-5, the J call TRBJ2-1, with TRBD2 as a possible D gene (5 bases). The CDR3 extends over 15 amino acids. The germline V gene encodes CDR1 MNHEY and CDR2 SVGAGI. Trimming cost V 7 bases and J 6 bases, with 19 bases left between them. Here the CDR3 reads CASTRGAPGGNEQFF. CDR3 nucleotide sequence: TGTGCCAGCACCCGGGGAGCTCCCGGAGGCAATGAGCAGTTCTTC.

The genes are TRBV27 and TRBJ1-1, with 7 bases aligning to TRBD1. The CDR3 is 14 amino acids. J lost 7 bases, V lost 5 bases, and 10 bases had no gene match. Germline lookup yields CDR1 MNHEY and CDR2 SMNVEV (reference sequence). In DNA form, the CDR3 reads TGTGCCAGCAGTCCAAGGGGGCTGTCAGTTGAAGCTTTCTTT. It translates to CASSPRGLSVEAFF.

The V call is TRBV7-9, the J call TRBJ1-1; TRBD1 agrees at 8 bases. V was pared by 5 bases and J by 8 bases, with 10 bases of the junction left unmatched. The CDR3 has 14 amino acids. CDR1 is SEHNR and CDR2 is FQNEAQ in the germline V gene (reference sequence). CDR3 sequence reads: CASSPQGGDEEAFF. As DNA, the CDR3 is TGTGCCAGCAGCCCACAGGGGGGAGACGAAGAAGCTTTCTTT.

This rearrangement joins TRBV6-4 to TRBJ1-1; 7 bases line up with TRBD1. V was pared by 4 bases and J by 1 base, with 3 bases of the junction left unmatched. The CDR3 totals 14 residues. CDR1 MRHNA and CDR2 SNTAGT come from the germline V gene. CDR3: CASSVEGANTEAFF. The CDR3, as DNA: TGTGCCAGCAGTGTCGAGGGGGCGAACACTGAAGCTTTCTTT.

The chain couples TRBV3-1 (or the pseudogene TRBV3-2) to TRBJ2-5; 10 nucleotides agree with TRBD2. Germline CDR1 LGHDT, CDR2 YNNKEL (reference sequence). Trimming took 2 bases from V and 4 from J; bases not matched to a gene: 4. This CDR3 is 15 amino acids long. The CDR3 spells CASSQLAGVGETQYF. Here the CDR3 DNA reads TGTGCCAGCAGCCAACTAGCGGGGGTTGGAGAGACCCAGTACTTC.

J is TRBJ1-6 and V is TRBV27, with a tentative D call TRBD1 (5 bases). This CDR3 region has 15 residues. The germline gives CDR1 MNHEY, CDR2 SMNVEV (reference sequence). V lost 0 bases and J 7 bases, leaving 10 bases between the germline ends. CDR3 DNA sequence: TGTGCCAGCAGTTTATCGTTAGGGGTGAATTCACCCCTCCACTTT. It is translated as CASSLSLGVNSPLHF.

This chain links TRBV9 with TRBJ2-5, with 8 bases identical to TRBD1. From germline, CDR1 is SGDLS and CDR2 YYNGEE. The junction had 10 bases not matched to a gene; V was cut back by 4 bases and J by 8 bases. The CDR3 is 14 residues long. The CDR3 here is CASSTGTGDLTQYF. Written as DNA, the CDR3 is TGTGCCAGCAGCACCGGGACAGGTGACCTTACCCAGTACTTC.

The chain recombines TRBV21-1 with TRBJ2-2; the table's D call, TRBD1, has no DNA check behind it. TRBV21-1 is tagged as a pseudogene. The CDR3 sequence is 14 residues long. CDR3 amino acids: CASSGELNTGELFF. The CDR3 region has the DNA TGTGCCAGCTCAGGGGAACTGAACACCGGGGAGCTGTTTTTT.

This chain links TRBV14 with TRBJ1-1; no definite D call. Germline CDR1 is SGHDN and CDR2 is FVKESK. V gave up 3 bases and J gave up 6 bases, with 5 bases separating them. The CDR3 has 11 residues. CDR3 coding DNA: TGTGCCAGCAGCCAGTCGGCTGAAGCTTTCTTT. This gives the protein CASSQSAEAFF.

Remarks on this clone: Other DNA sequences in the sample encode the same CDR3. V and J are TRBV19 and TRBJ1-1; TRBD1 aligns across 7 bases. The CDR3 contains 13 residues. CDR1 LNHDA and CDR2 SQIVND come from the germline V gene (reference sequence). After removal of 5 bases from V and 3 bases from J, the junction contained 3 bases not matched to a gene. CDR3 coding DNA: TGTGCCAGTAGTTCAACAGGGGACACTGAAGCTTTCTTT. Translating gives CASSSTGDTEAFF.

The CDR3 sequence is CATYGQNTEAFF. The DNA for the CDR3 is TGCGCCACTTACGGACAGAACACTGAAGCTTTCTTT. The rearrangement joins TRBV5-1 to TRBJ1-1; D perhaps matches TRBD1 (5 bases). The CDR3 has 12 residues. Germline V gene data show CDR1 as SGHRS and CDR2 as YFSETQ. V was shortened by 9 bases and J by 1 base, with 10 bases between the two germline ends.

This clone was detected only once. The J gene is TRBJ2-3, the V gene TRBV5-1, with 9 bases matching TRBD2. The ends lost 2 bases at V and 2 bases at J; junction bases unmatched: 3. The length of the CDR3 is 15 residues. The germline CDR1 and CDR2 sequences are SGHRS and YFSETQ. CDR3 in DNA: TGCGCCAGCAGCTTAGCGGGGGGCGCCACAGATACGCAGTATTTT. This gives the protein CASSLAGGATDTQYF.

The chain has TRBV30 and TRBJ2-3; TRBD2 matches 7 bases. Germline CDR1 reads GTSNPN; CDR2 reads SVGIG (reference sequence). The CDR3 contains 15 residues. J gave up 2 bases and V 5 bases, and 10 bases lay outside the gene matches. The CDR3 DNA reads TGTGCCTGGGGTCAAGCCGGGGGGTACACAGATACGCAGTATTTT. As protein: CAWGQAGGYTDTQYF.

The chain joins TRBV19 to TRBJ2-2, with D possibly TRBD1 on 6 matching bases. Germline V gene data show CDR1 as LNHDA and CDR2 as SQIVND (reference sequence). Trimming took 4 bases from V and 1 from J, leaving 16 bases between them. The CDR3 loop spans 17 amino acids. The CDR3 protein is CASSSLPQTGNTGELFF. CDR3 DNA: TGTGCCAGTAGTAGTCTCCCCCAGACAGGGAACACCGGGGAGCTGTTTTTT.

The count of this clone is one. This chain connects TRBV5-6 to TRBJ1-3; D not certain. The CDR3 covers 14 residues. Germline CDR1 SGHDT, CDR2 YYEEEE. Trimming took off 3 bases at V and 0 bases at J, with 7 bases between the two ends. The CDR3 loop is CASSSDFSGNTIYF. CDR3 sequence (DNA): TGTGCCAGCAGCTCCGACTTCTCTGGAAACACCATATATTTT.

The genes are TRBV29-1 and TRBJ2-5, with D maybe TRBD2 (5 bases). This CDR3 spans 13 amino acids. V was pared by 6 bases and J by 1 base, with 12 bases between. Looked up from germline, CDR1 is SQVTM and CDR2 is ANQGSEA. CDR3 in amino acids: CSVGRTVQETQYF. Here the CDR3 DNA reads TGCAGCGTGGGGAGAACGGTCCAAGAGACCCAGTACTTC.

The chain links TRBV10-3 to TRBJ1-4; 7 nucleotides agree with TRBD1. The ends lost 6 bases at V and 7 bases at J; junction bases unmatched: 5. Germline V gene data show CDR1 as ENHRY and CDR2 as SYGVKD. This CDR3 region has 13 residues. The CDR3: CAISSRDSEKLFF. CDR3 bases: TGTGCCATCAGCTCTAGGGACAGTGAAAAACTGTTTTTT.

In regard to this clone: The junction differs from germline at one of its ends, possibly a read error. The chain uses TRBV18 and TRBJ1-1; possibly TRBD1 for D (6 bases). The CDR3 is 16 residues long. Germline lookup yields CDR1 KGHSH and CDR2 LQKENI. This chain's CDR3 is CASSPPAGAGDTKAFF. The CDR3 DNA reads TGTGCCAGCTCACCACCCGCGGGGGCCGGTGACACTAAAGCTTTCTTT.

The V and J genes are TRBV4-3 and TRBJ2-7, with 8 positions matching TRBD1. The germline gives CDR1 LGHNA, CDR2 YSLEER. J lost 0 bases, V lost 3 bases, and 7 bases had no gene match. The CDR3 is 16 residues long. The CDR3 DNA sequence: TGCGCCAGCAGCCAGACAGGGGACCCTTACTCCTACGAGCAGTACTTC. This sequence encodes CASSQTGDPYSYEQYF.

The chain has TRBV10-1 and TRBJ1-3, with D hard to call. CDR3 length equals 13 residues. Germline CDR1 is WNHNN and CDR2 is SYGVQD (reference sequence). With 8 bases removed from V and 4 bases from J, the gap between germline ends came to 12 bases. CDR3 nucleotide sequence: TGCGCCAGCGGTTCGACTGGAGGAAACACCATATATTTT. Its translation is CASGSTGGNTIYF.

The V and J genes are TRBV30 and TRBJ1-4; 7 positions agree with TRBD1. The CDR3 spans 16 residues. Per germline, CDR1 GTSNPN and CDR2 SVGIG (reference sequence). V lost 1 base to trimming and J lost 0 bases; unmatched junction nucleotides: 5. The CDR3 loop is CAWSGQGGPTNEKLFF. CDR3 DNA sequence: TGTGCCTGGAGTGGACAGGGAGGACCAACTAATGAAAAACTGTTTTTT. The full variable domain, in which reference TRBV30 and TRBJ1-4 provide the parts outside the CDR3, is SQTIHQWPATLVQPVGSPLSLECTVEGTSNPNLYWYRQAAGRGLQLLFYSVGIGQISSEVPQNLSASRPQDRQFILSSKKLLLSDSGFYLCAWSGQGGPTNEKLFFGSGTQLSVL.